This TCR beta chain was recovered during a study of blood T cell repertoires in COVID-19. Data came from immunoSEQ multiplex PCR; TCRdb stores just in-frame clones and leaves some out. The sample yields hundreds of thousands of clones, about nine tenths seen once. Per the germline V gene, CDR1 is LNHDA and CDR2 is SQIVND (reference sequence). The CDR3 loop spans 15 amino acids. The junction had 10 bases not matched to a gene; V was cut back by 7 bases and J by 2 bases. Specimen: peripheral blood. This receptor was obtained from a woman in her twenties or thirties with COVID-19, enrolled during active disease. The rearrangement joins TRBV19 to TRBJ1-2; 7 bases line up with TRBD1. CDR3 bases: TGTGCCAGTAAAGACCCCGACAGGGTAAACTATGGCTACACCTTC. Encoded protein: CASKDPDRVNYGYTF. The variable domain in full, completed from reference TRBV19 and TRBJ1-2, reads DGGITQSPKYLFRKEGQNVTLSCEQNLNHDAMYWYRQDPGQGLRLIYYSQIVNDFQKGDIAEGYSVSREKKESFPLTVTSAQKNPTAFYLCASKDPDRVNYGYTFGSGTRLTVV.